This T cell receptor beta chain comes out of a study of glioma-infiltrating T cells after dendritic cell vaccination. In the study overall: Treatment, given 2003 to 2012, was autologous tumor lysate-pulsed dendritic cell vaccination. Study-level points and caveats: Longer survival after dendritic cell vaccination followed higher pretreatment TIL content. Complete blood and tumor specimen sets were limited to few patients.

Indicated time point: after dendritic cell vaccination, including at tumor progression/relapse. Patients had residual fresh-frozen tumor tissue and more than two years of survival data. Sequenced by immunoSEQ multiplex PCR; TCRdb stores in-frame clones only, minus some. The repertoire has 65,000 or so clones, around nine tenths of them found once; the top ten carry 9.5% to 13%. For this clone: Its antigen remains unknown.

The CDR3 runs to 15 residues. The germline V gene encodes CDR1 SGHNT and CDR2 YYREEE (reference sequence). Unmatched junction bases numbered 4, after V lost 0 bases and J lost 3 bases. The rearrangement links TRBV5-4 to TRBJ1-2; 8 bases are shared with TRBD1. This clonotype was sampled from a human donor with glioblastoma. The source was blood, collected after dendritic cell vaccination. CDR3 coding DNA: TGTGCCAGCAGCTTGGAATCGACAGGGGACTATGGCTACACCTTC. Amino acids: CASSLESTGDYGYTF.